This T cell receptor (beta chain) was captured in a study of T cells after yellow fever vaccination. About the study: The SMART-Seq v4 Ultra Low Input method served to prepare the low-cell-number fractions. Study-level findings and limits: Post-booster repertoires again held most primary-vaccination clones (about 96% CD4, approximately 90% CD8).

This clonotype was detected a few times. Its cognate antigen is unknown. Template switching by 5'RACE produced TCR cDNA, adding a universal primer site and UMIs. TCRdb reprocessed the 5' RACE reads with MiXCR, giving one entry per CDR3 protein. The sample lists 300,000 or so distinct CDR3 sequences, about an eighth occurring once. The germline V gene encodes CDR1 SGDLS and CDR2 YYNGEE. The CDR3 has 15 residues. The V gene lost 0 bases and the J gene lost 6 bases, with 13 bases spanning the gap. The specimen comprised CD4+ T cells sorted from PBMCs, sampled 45 days after the yellow fever booster vaccination. The gene calls are TRBV9 and TRBJ2-1, with a weak D call TRBD2 (5 bases). This TCR was sampled from a man younger than 45 who received the YFV17D yellow fever vaccine. Written as DNA, the CDR3 is TGTGCCAGCAGCGTAGAGGGAGTTAGGAGCAATGAGCAGTTCTTC. Translation: CASSVEGVRSNEQFF.